The rows below give T cell receptor beta chains drawn from one sample of a study of blood T cell repertoires in COVID-19. Generated by immunoSEQ multiplex PCR, the TCRdb table keeps only in-frame clones and is missing some. The sample includes about 200,000 clones, approximately 84% of them seen just once. Input material: peripheral blood. The receptors here all came from a man aged 35 to 55 with active or convalescent COVID-19. The CDR3 runs from the conserved cysteine through the conserved F or W. The D gene is left open where the match is weak. Size is omitted from some rows. Given values are once, few, many or a class for expanded clones.

V,D,J,length,size,DNA,CDR3
TRBV7-3,-,TRBJ2-1,14,-,TGTGCCAGCAGCCTCTCCCGGGACTACAATGAGCAGTTCTTC,CASSLSRDYNEQFF
TRBV6-5,TRBD1,TRBJ2-3,15,-,TGTGCCAGCGAAGTACCGGGACAGGGAACAGATACGCAGTATTTT,CASEVPGQGTDTQYF
TRBV7-2,TRBD1,TRBJ2-6,16,-,TGTGCCAGCAGCTTCACCGGGACAGCTGGGGCCAACGTCCTGACTTTC,CASSFTGTAGANVLTF
TRBV19,TRBD1,TRBJ1-5,17,-,TGTGCCAGTAATAGGGGACAGGGGACCCATAGCAATCAGCCCCAGCATTTT,CASNRGQGTHSNQPQHF
TRBV3-1/TRBV3-2,-,TRBJ1-3,16,-,TGTGCCAGCAGCCACCGAGACACCATCTCTGGAAACACCATATATTTT,CASSHRDTISGNTIYF
TRBV9,-,TRBJ1-2,14,-,TGTGCCAGCAGCGTAGCTCAGGGGTCGTATGGCTACACCTTC,CASSVAQGSYGYTF
TRBV6-5,-,TRBJ1-1,15,-,TGTGCCAGCAGTCCACTAGGGCCCCAGAACACTGAAGCTTTCTTT,CASSPLGPQNTEAFF
TRBV2,-,TRBJ2-7,14,-,TGTGCCAGCAGTGTACAGGTCTCCTCCTACGAGCAGTACTTC,CASSVQVSSYEQYF
TRBV30,-,TRBJ2-3,14,-,TGTGCCTGGAGCTTCGGGCTCGGGGCAGATACGCAGTATTTT,CAWSFGLGADTQYF
TRBV4-1,-,TRBJ2-1,11,once,TGCGCCAGCAGCAAGCACAATGAGCAGTTCTTC,CASSKHNEQFF
TRBV19,-,TRBJ1-2,13,-,TGTGCCAGTACCCCAAGGGCGGGCTATGGCTACACCTTC,CASTPRAGYGYTF
TRBV27,TRBD1,TRBJ1-2,17,-,TGTGCCAGCAGTTTTATCTACACAGGGGGGATTAACTATGGCTACACCTTC,CASSFIYTGGINYGYTF
TRBV30,-,TRBJ1-2,14,few,TGTGCCTGGAACCCAACCAGGGGAGCCTATGGCTACACCTTC,CAWNPTRGAYGYTF
TRBV3-1/TRBV3-2,-,TRBJ2-2,16,once,TGTGCCAGCAGCCGACTCGGGACTCTTGTGGCCGGGGAGCTGTTTTTT,CASSRLGTLVAGELFF
TRBV11-2,TRBD2,TRBJ2-2,15,-,TGTGCCAGCAGCAATAGCGGGAGGAGTAACGGGGAGCTGTTTTTT,CASSNSGRSNGELFF
TRBV19,TRBD2,TRBJ2-1,16,-,TGTGCCAGTAGTACGGGACTAGCGGGAGGGCCTGGGGAGCAGTTCTTC,CASSTGLAGGPGEQFF
TRBV28,TRBD1,TRBJ1-2,15,-,TGTGCCAGCAGTTCGACAGGGGGCCATAACTATGGCTACACCTTC,CASSSTGGHNYGYTF
TRBV11-2,TRBD1,TRBJ2-1,15,few,TGTGCCAGCAGCCTAGGGACAGGGGGCTACAATGAGCAGTTCTTC,CASSLGTGGYNEQFF
TRBV30,-,TRBJ2-4,14,-,TGTGCCTGGAGTGTACGAGGTGCCAAAAACATTCAGTACTTC,CAWSVRGAKNIQYF
TRBV18,-,TRBJ1-1,15,-,TGTGCCAGCTCATTTTCCGGGACAACGAACACTGAAGCTTTCTTT,CASSFSGTTNTEAFF
TRBV28,-,TRBJ2-2,15,-,TGTGCCAGCACTTACCTAGGGGGAGGGGCCGGGGAGCTGTTTTTT,CASTYLGGGAGELFF
TRBV6-5,TRBD2,TRBJ2-3,14,once,TGTGCCAGCAGGCCGGGACTACTCAAAGATACGCAGTATTTT,CASRPGLLKDTQYF
TRBV6-5,TRBD2,TRBJ2-7,16,-,TGTGCCAGCAGTTACGAACGACTAGCGGGGATTGGAGAGCAGTACTTC,CASSYERLAGIGEQYF
TRBV29-1,TRBD1,TRBJ2-5,13,-,TGCAGCGCCGCTAGGGACAGGGAGGAGACCCAGTACTTC,CSAARDREETQYF
TRBV28,TRBD1,TRBJ2-1,15,-,TGTGCCAGCAGGGGGGACAGGGGCGGGTACAATGAGCAGTTCTTC,CASRGDRGGYNEQFF
TRBV3-1/TRBV3-2,-,TRBJ1-6,17,-,TGTGCCAGCAGCCAAGTGTCCCGGCAGGGTGGTTCTTCACCCCTCCACTTT,CASSQVSRQGGSSPLHF
TRBV29-1,TRBD1,TRBJ1-5,13,few,TGCAGCGTTGGGACAGGGCGCCATCAGCCCCAGCATTTT,CSVGTGRHQPQHF
TRBV12-3/TRBV12-4,-,TRBJ2-7,13,-,TGTGCCAGCAGTTTAGGCGGAAGCTACGAGCAGTACTTC,CASSLGGSYEQYF
TRBV24-1,-,TRBJ2-2,14,-,TGTGCCACCAGTGATCCAGGATACACCGGGGAGCTGTTTTTT,CATSDPGYTGELFF
TRBV19,-,TRBJ1-1,14,-,TGTGCCAGTAGAATGGGAGCAGTTTGGACTGAAGCTTTCTTT,CASRMGAVWTEAFF
TRBV30,-,TRBJ2-7,12,-,TGTGCCTGGAGTTTACAGGGCTACGAGCAGTACTTC,CAWSLQGYEQYF
TRBV6-6,TRBD1,TRBJ1-6,20,-,TGTGCCAGCAGTCCCTTCCCAGGGGAGACAGGACAGGCCTATAATTCACCCCTCCACTTT,CASSPFPGETGQAYNSPLHF
TRBV30,TRBD2,TRBJ2-5,13,-,TGTGCCTGGAGTGTAGGAGGGAGGGGGACCCAGTACTTC,CAWSVGGRGTQYF
TRBV27,-,TRBJ1-1,13,few,TGTGCCAGCAGTTTTCCGGGGGACACTGAAGCTTTCTTT,CASSFPGDTEAFF
TRBV4-2,TRBD2,TRBJ2-7,14,once,TGTGCCAGCAGCGTGGGACTAGCGGGATCCGAGCAGTACTTC,CASSVGLAGSEQYF
TRBV4-1,-,TRBJ1-3,15,-,TGCGCCAGCAGCCGGCAGGCGACCTCTGGAAACACCATATATTTT,CASSRQATSGNTIYF
TRBV10-1,-,TRBJ2-5,13,-,TGCGCCAGCAGTGAAAACAGGGACGAGACCCAGTACTTC,CASSENRDETQYF